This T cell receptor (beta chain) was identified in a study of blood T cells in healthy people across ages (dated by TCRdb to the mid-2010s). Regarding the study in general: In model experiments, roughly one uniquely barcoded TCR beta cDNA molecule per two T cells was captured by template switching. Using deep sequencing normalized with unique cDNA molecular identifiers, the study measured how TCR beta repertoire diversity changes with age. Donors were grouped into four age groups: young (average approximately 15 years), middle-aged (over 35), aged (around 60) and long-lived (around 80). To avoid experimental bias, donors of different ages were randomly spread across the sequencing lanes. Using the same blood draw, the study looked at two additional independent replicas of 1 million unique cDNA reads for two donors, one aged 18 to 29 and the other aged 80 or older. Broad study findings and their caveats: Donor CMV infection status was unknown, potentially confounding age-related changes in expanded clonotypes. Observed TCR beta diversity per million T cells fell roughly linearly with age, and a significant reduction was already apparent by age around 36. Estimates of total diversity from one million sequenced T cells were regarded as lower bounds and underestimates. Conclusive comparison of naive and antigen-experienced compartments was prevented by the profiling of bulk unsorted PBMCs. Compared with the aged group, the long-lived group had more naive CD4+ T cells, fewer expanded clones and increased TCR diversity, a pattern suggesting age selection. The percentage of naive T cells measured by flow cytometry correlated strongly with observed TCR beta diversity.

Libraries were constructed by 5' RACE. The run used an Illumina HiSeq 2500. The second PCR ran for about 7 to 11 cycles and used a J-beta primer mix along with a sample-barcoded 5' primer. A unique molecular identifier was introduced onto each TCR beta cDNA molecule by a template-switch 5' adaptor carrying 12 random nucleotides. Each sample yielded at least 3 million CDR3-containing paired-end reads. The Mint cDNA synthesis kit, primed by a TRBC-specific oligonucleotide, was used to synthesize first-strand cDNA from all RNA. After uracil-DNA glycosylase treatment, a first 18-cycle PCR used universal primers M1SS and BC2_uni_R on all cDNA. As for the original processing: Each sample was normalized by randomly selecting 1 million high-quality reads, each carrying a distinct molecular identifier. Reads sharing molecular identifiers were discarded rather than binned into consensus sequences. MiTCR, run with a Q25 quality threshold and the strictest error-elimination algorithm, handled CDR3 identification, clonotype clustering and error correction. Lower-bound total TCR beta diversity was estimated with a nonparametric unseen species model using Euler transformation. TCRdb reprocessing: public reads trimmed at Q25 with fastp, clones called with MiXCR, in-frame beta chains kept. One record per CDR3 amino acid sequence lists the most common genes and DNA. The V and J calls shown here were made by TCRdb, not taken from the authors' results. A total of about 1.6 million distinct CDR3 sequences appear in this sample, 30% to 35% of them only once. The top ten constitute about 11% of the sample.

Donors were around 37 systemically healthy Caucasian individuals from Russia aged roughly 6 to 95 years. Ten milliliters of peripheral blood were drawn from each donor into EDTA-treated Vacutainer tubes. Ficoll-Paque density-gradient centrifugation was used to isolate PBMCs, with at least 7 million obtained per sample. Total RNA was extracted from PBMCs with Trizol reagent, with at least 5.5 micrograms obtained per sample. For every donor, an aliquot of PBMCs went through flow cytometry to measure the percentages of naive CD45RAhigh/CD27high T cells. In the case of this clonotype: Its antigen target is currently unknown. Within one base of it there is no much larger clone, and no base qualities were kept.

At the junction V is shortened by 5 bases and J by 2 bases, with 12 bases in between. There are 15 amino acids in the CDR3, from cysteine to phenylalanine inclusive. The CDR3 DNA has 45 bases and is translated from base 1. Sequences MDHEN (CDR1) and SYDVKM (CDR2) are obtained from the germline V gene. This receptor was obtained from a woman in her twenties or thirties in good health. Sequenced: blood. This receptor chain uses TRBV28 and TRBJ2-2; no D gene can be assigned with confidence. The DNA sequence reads TGTGCCAGCAGTCCCCGGAGCGTAAACACCGGGGAGCTGTTTTTT. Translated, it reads CASSPRSVNTGELFF.